This TCR beta chain emerged from a study of identical twins. Study observations and caveats: Part of the zero-insertion signal could reflect confounding by invariant MAIT and iNKT cells.

A universal primer site was incorporated via template switching, and the cDNA contained unique molecular identifiers. TCRdb fed the 5' RACE reads into MiXCR, producing one record per CDR3 protein. The sample contains 1.5 million to 2 million distinct CDR3 sequences, about 32% of which appear only once. This clonotype was found many times. Its antigen is not known. In every case, the donor was a healthy Caucasian. The CDR3 contains 13 residues. V trimming: 2 bases; J trimming: 8 bases; junction bases outside the gene matches: 3. CDR1 MDHEN and CDR2 SYDVKM come from the germline V gene. The clonotype was recovered from a newborn girl in good health. Sequenced material: cord blood. J is TRBJ2-1 and V is TRBV28; 7 nucleotides match TRBD1. The CDR3 region is CASSLRGPDEQFF. For the CDR3, the DNA is TGTGCCAGCAGTTTAAGGGGGCCAGATGAGCAGTTCTTC.